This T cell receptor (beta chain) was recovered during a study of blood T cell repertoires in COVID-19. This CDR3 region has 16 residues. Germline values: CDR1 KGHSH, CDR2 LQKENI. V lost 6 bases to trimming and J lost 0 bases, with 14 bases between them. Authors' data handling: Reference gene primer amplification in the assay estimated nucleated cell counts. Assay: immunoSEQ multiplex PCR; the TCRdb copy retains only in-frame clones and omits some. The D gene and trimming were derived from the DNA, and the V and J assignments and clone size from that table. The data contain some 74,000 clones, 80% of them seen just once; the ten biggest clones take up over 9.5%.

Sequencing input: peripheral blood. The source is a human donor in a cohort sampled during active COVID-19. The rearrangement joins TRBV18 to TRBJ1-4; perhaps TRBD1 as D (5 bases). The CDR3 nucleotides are TGTGCCAGCTCCCTACATCGGGGGGCAACTAATGAAAAACTGTTTTTT. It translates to CASSLHRGATNEKLFF.